These 3 T cell receptor beta chains were all obtained from the same sample, sequenced in a study of T cells in Graves' hyperthyroidism and ophthalmopathy. Amplification of TCR beta CDR3 regions used RNA as the template. First-round RT-PCR targeting the TCR CDR3 was performed with the HTBI primer set. TCRdb recomputed calls from the multiplex PCR reads with MiXCR, one row per CDR3 protein. The table shows roughly 300,000 distinct CDR3 sequences, with about 14% occurring only once. Specimen: blood. These receptors all come from a woman in her 30s with Graves' hyperthyroidism.

The V call is TRBV20-1, the J call TRBJ2-7; perhaps D is TRBD1 or TRBD2 (5 bases each). Deletions cut 0 bases from V and 2 bases from J, with 11 bases between. The CDR3 is made up of 14 amino acids. CDR1 is DFQATT, CDR2 SNEGSKA, per germline (reference sequence). This CDR3 reads CSARDPGRAYEQYF. As DNA, the CDR3 is TGCAGTGCTAGAGATCCGGGACGCGCCTACGAGCAGTACTTC.

This clonotype was detected many times. The chain joins TRBV11-2 to TRBJ1-4, with TRBD1 matching 8 bases. After removal of 5 bases from V and 1 base from J, the junction contained 3 bases not matched to a gene. CDR1 and CDR2 from the germline V gene are SGHAT and FQNNGV. The CDR3 totals 15 residues. CDR3 sequence reads: CASSRTGLTNEKLFF. The CDR3 DNA is TGTGCCAGCAGCAGGACAGGGTTAACTAATGAAAAACTGTTTTTT.

This clonotype was seen at least ten times. The V gene is TRBV7-2, the J gene TRBJ2-1, with a tentative D call TRBD2 (7 bases). This CDR3 is built from 15 residues. CDR1 is SGHTA and CDR2 is FQGNSA in the germline V gene. The germline V and J ends were trimmed by 5 bases and 0 bases, with 11 bases remaining between them. The CDR3 loop is CASSMRGLSYNEQFF. The CDR3 nucleotides read TGTGCCAGCAGCATGCGGGGGCTCTCCTACAATGAGCAGTTCTTC. The whole variable domain, remainder taken from reference TRBV7-2 and TRBJ2-1, is GAGVSQSPSNKVTEKGKDVELRCDPISGHTALYWYRQSLGQGLEFLIYFQGNSAPDKSGLPSDRFSAERTGGSVSTLTIQRTQQEDSAVYLCASSMRGLSYNEQFFGPGTRLTVL.